The rows below give T cell receptor beta chains drawn from one sample of a study of beta chain features in type 1 diabetes. Repertoires were generated with immunoSEQ multiplex PCR, while TCRdb's copy carries only in-frame clones and drops some. The profile shows a few hundred thousand clones, roughly 25% of them singletons. Input material: naive CD4+ T cells from blood. These receptors were obtained from a woman in her 30s with type 1 diabetes. The CDR3 runs from the conserved cysteine through the conserved F or W. A D gene is named only where the DNA matches it firmly. Where a row states a size, it is once, few, many or the class of an expanded clone; other rows omit it.

D gene: TRBD2
V gene: TRBV4-2
clone size: .
J gene: TRBJ2-1
CDR3 protein: CASSRGLADYNEQFF
CDR3 DNA: TGTGCCAGCAGCCGCGGACTAGCGGATTACAATGAGCAGTTCTTC

D gene: TRBD1
V gene: TRBV5-1
clone size: .
J gene: TRBJ2-5
CDR3 protein: CASSLVQGAGETQYF
CDR3 DNA: TGCGCCAGCAGCTTGGTGCAGGGGGCTGGAGAGACCCAGTACTTC

D gene: TRBD2
V gene: TRBV7-7
clone size: .
J gene: TRBJ2-1
CDR3 protein: CASSAGLAGVHEQFF
CDR3 DNA: TGTGCTAGCAGCGCGGGACTAGCGGGAGTCCATGAGCAGTTCTTC

D gene: TRBD1
V gene: TRBV9
clone size: few
J gene: TRBJ1-2
CDR3 protein: CASSVDGTDRYGYTF
CDR3 DNA: TGTGCCAGCAGCGTAGATGGGACAGACCGCTATGGCTACACCTTC

D gene: TRBD1
V gene: TRBV10-3
clone size: few
J gene: TRBJ1-2
CDR3 protein: CAISDFGTADYGYTF
CDR3 DNA: TGTGCCATCAGTGATTTTGGGACAGCCGACTATGGCTACACCTTC

D gene: .
V gene: TRBV30
clone size: .
J gene: TRBJ1-2
CDR3 protein: CAYPRGADGYTF
CDR3 DNA: TGTGCCTACCCACGGGGGGCGGATGGCTACACCTTC

D gene: .
V gene: TRBV9
clone size: .
J gene: TRBJ2-5
CDR3 protein: CASSSGSLQETQYF
CDR3 DNA: TGTGCCAGCAGCTCAGGGTCTCTCCAAGAGACCCAGTACTTC

D gene: .
V gene: TRBV7-2
clone size: .
J gene: TRBJ2-5
CDR3 protein: CASSPTGETQYF
CDR3 DNA: TGTGCCAGCAGCCCAACAGGGGAGACCCAGTACTTC

D gene: .
V gene: TRBV30
clone size: few
J gene: TRBJ2-7
CDR3 protein: CAWSGNYEQYF
CDR3 DNA: TGTGCCTGGAGCGGGAACTACGAGCAGTACTTC

D gene: .
V gene: TRBV11-2
clone size: .
J gene: TRBJ2-7
CDR3 protein: CASSMTPGEQYF
CDR3 DNA: TGTGCCAGCAGCATGACCCCGGGGGAGCAGTACTTC

D gene: TRBD1
V gene: TRBV30
clone size: .
J gene: TRBJ1-1
CDR3 protein: CAWSVNRGGTEAFF
CDR3 DNA: TGTGCCTGGAGTGTAAACAGGGGTGGGACTGAAGCTTTCTTT

D gene: TRBD2
V gene: TRBV7-9
clone size: .
J gene: TRBJ2-1
CDR3 protein: CASSSRNSGRALFEFF
CDR3 DNA: TGTGCCAGCAGCTCCAGGAATAGCGGGAGGGCCTTATTCGAGTTCTTC

D gene: .
V gene: TRBV10-3
clone size: few
J gene: TRBJ1-1
CDR3 protein: CASSRDRNTEAFF
CDR3 DNA: TGTGCCAGCAGTCGAGACAGGAACACTGAAGCTTTCTTT

D gene: TRBD1
V gene: TRBV2
clone size: .
J gene: TRBJ1-2
CDR3 protein: CASSATGTAYYGYTF
CDR3 DNA: TGTGCCAGCAGCGCCACCGGGACAGCTTACTATGGCTACACCTTC

D gene: .
V gene: TRBV5-1
clone size: few
J gene: TRBJ2-3
CDR3 protein: CASSDLTRENTQYF
CDR3 DNA: TGCGCCAGCAGCGATCTGACTAGGGAGAATACGCAGTATTTT

D gene: .
V gene: TRBV7-9
clone size: .
J gene: TRBJ1-5
CDR3 protein: CASSFREGELEHF
CDR3 DNA: TGTGCCAGCAGCTTTAGGGAGGGGGAATTGGAGCATTTT

D gene: TRBD1
V gene: TRBV10-3
clone size: .
J gene: TRBJ1-1
CDR3 protein: CAISETGGNTEAFF
CDR3 DNA: TGTGCCATCAGTGAGACAGGGGGCAACACTGAAGCTTTCTTT

D gene: TRBD1
V gene: TRBV30
clone size: .
J gene: TRBJ1-2
CDR3 protein: CAWLLDRGQGYTF
CDR3 DNA: TGTGCCTGGCTTTTGGACAGGGGGCAGGGCTACACCTTC

D gene: TRBD1
V gene: TRBV29-1
clone size: .
J gene: TRBJ1-1
CDR3 protein: CSVDTRGREAEAFF
CDR3 DNA: TGCAGCGTTGATACCAGGGGGCGCGAGGCTGAAGCTTTCTTT

D gene: TRBD2
V gene: TRBV4-1
clone size: few
J gene: TRBJ2-7
CDR3 protein: CASSQASPGTSGSVGAYEQYF
CDR3 DNA: TGCGCCAGCAGCCAAGCAAGTCCCGGGACTAGCGGGAGTGTAGGCGCCTACGAGCAGTACTTC

D gene: .
V gene: TRBV29-1
clone size: few
J gene: TRBJ2-3
CDR3 protein: CSVEDYSYTQYF
CDR3 DNA: TGCAGCGTTGAAGACTACAGTTATACGCAGTATTTT

D gene: .
V gene: TRBV9
clone size: .
J gene: TRBJ1-2
CDR3 protein: CASSVAGQRGYGYTF
CDR3 DNA: TGTGCCAGCAGCGTAGCCGGACAGAGAGGCTATGGCTACACCTTC

D gene: TRBD2
V gene: TRBV30
clone size: few
J gene: TRBJ2-7
CDR3 protein: CAWSPGSGRATPYEQYF
CDR3 DNA: TGTGCCTGGAGTCCAGGTAGCGGGAGAGCCACTCCCTACGAGCAGTACTTC

D gene: TRBD1
V gene: TRBV30
clone size: few
J gene: TRBJ1-1
CDR3 protein: CAWSSRGLEAFF
CDR3 DNA: TGTGCCTGGAGTTCTAGGGGGCTTGAAGCTTTCTTT

D gene: TRBD2
V gene: TRBV23-1
clone size: few
J gene: TRBJ2-1
CDR3 protein: CASSLLGLADCNEQFF
CDR3 DNA: TGCGCCAGCAGTCTACTTGGACTAGCGGATTGCAATGAGCAGTTCTTC

D gene: .
V gene: TRBV18
clone size: .
J gene: TRBJ2-3
CDR3 protein: CASSPSSTDTQYF
CDR3 DNA: TGTGCCAGCTCACCATCTAGCACAGATACGCAGTATTTT

D gene: .
V gene: TRBV25-1
clone size: few
J gene: TRBJ2-6
CDR3 protein: CASSPTQGSNVLTF
CDR3 DNA: TGTGCCAGCAGTCCAACCCAGGGGTCCAACGTCCTGACTTTC

D gene: .
V gene: TRBV5-1
clone size: .
J gene: TRBJ2-5
CDR3 protein: CASREGLIFQETQYF
CDR3 DNA: TGCGCCAGCAGGGAGGGACTCATCTTCCAAGAGACCCAGTACTTC

D gene: .
V gene: TRBV6-6
clone size: .
J gene: TRBJ2-2
CDR3 protein: CASRNTGELFF
CDR3 DNA: TGTGCCAGCCGGAACACCGGGGAGCTGTTTTTT

D gene: .
V gene: TRBV21-1
clone size: .
J gene: TRBJ2-3
CDR3 protein: CASSKALATDTQYF
CDR3 DNA: TGTGCCAGCAGCAAAGCCCTAGCCACAGATACGCAGTATTTT

D gene: TRBD2
V gene: TRBV28
clone size: few
J gene: TRBJ2-7
CDR3 protein: CASTSASGGYEQYF
CDR3 DNA: TGTGCCAGCACATCCGCTAGCGGGGGGTACGAGCAGTACTTC

D gene: TRBD2
V gene: TRBV28
clone size: few
J gene: TRBJ2-3
CDR3 protein: CASSLPSGGTDTQYF
CDR3 DNA: TGTGCCAGCAGTTTGCCGAGCGGGGGCACAGATACGCAGTATTTT

D gene: .
V gene: TRBV2
clone size: .
J gene: TRBJ2-1
CDR3 protein: CASQGLVGNEQFF
CDR3 DNA: TGTGCCAGCCAGGGGCTAGTGGGTAATGAGCAGTTCTTC

D gene: .
V gene: TRBV5-1
clone size: few
J gene: TRBJ2-7
CDR3 protein: CASSLSSYEQYF
CDR3 DNA: TGCGCCAGCAGCTTGTCTAGCTACGAGCAGTACTTC

D gene: TRBD2
V gene: TRBV5-4
clone size: .
J gene: TRBJ2-3
CDR3 protein: CASSPEAGLAYTDTQYF
CDR3 DNA: TGTGCCAGCAGCCCGGAGGCGGGACTAGCGTACACAGATACGCAGTATTTT

D gene: .
V gene: TRBV30
clone size: once
J gene: TRBJ1-1
CDR3 protein: CAWRKGLRGTEAFF
CDR3 DNA: TGTGCCTGGAGGAAGGGGTTAAGGGGGACTGAAGCTTTCTTT

D gene: .
V gene: TRBV29-1
clone size: .
J gene: TRBJ1-3
CDR3 protein: CSVEEADTIYF
CDR3 DNA: TGCAGCGTTGAAGAGGCAGACACCATATATTTT

D gene: TRBD2
V gene: TRBV11-2
clone size: .
J gene: TRBJ2-7
CDR3 protein: CASSLDQLGRPTYEQYF
CDR3 DNA: TGTGCCAGCAGCTTAGACCAACTCGGGAGGCCGACCTACGAGCAGTACTTC

D gene: .
V gene: TRBV25-1
clone size: few
J gene: TRBJ1-2
CDR3 protein: CASSGQDYGYTF
CDR3 DNA: TGTGCCAGCAGTGGGCAGGACTATGGCTACACCTTC

D gene: .
V gene: TRBV4-1
clone size: few
J gene: TRBJ1-2
CDR3 protein: CASSPYSGGLGYTF
CDR3 DNA: TGCGCCAGCAGCCCCTACTCGGGAGGGCTTGGCTACACCTTC

D gene: TRBD1
V gene: TRBV5-1
clone size: .
J gene: TRBJ1-1
CDR3 protein: CASSRGGRGPEAFF
CDR3 DNA: TGCGCCAGCAGCCGCGGGGGCAGGGGGCCTGAAGCTTTCTTT

D gene: .
V gene: TRBV9
clone size: .
J gene: TRBJ2-6
CDR3 protein: CASTPGSGANVLTF
CDR3 DNA: TGTGCCAGCACCCCGGGATCTGGGGCCAACGTCCTGACTTTC

D gene: .
V gene: TRBV7-9
clone size: few
J gene: TRBJ2-3
CDR3 protein: CASSLRGLDTDTQYF
CDR3 DNA: TGTGCCAGCAGCTTAAGGGGACTCGACACAGATACGCAGTATTTT

D gene: TRBD2
V gene: TRBV7-3
clone size: few
J gene: TRBJ2-3
CDR3 protein: CASSKGGTDTQYF
CDR3 DNA: TGTGCCAGCTCCAAGGGAGGGACAGATACGCAGTATTTT

D gene: .
V gene: TRBV6-4
clone size: few
J gene: TRBJ2-5
CDR3 protein: CASSVRAFQETQYF
CDR3 DNA: TGTGCCAGCAGTGTTCGAGCGTTCCAAGAGACCCAGTACTTC

D gene: TRBD2
V gene: TRBV5-1
clone size: .
J gene: TRBJ2-3
CDR3 protein: CASSLAGREADTQYF
CDR3 DNA: TGCGCCAGCAGCTTGGCCGGTCGGGAGGCAGATACGCAGTATTTT